This TCR beta chain was sequenced in a study of T cell repertoires in cytomegalovirus infection. This clonotype was observed many times. Its antigen is currently unknown. The germline CDR1 and CDR2 sequences are SGHTA and FQGNSA. V shed 2 bases, J shed 4 bases, and the junction held 8 bases outside the gene matches. The CDR3 runs 16 residues. TCRdb called the reads again in MiXCR, with one record for every CDR3 protein. Of around 430,000 distinct CDR3 sequences listed, about 39% are singletons. The receptor was isolated from a human donor in good health (CMV status not recorded). Some clones in this sample may be carry-over from other donors' samples. The rearrangement links TRBV7-2 to TRBJ2-5; 9 bases fit TRBD2. The material sequenced was cultured PBMCs, taken from culture after CMV antigen stimulation. The CDR3 DNA is TGTGCCAGCAGCTTAATCCCAGCGGGAGGTGTAGAGACCCAGTACTTC. This codes for CASSLIPAGGVETQYF. The complete variable domain, with remaining parts taken from reference TRBV7-2 and TRBJ2-5, reads GAGVSQSPSNKVTEKGKDVELRCDPISGHTALYWYRQSLGQGLEFLIYFQGNSAPDKSGLPSDRFSAERTGGSVSTLTIQRTQQEDSAVYLCASSLIPAGGVETQYFGPGTRLLVL.